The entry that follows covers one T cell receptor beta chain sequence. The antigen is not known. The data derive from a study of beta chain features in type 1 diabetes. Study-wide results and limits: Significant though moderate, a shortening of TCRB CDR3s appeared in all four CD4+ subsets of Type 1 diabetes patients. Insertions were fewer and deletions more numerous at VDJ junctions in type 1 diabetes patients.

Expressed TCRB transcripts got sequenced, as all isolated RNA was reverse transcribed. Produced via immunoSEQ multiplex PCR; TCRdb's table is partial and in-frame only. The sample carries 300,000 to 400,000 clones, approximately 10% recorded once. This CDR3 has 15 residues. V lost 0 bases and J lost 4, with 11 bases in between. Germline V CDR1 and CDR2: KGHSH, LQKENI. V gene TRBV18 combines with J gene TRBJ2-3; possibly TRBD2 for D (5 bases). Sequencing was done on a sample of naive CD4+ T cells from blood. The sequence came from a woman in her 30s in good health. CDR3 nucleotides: TGTGCCAGCTCACCACCGGGAGAATACCCAGATACGCAGTATTTT. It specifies CASSPPGEYPDTQYF.